The source of this T cell receptor beta chain is a study of post-analysis software for immune sequencing data. Note on this clonotype: Its antigen is as yet unknown.

Unique molecular identifiers were built into the TCR beta cDNA libraries. MiXCR, applied by TCRdb to the PCR reads, yields one record per CDR3 protein. The sample yields under 900,000 distinct CDR3 sequences, about 57% seen once. This CDR3 has 13 residues. V shed 0 bases and J shed 6 bases, with 10 bases lying between them. Germline CDR1 SGHDT, CDR2 YYEEEE. Study outcomes and limitations: Compared with controls, patients had more of five TRBV segments, including TRBV5-6, TRBV5-1 and TRBV20-1.

The clonotype originates from a girl aged 10 to 17 with multiple sclerosis. V is TRBV5-6 and J is TRBJ2-7; D might be TRBD1 (5 bases). Sample: blood. DNA of the CDR3: TGTGCCAGCAGCTTGGCTCCCCAGGGCGAGCAGTACTTC. This encodes CASSLAPQGEQYF. Filled out from reference TRBV5-6 and TRBJ2-7, the complete variable domain reads DAGVTQSPTHLIKTRGQQVTLRCSPKSGHDTVSWYQQALGQGPQFIFQYYEEEERQRGNFPDRFSGHQFPNYSSELNVNALLLGDSALYLCASSLAPQGEQYFGPGTRLTVT.